What follows describes a single T cell receptor (beta chain). The record originates from a study of T cell changes during pregnancy in multiple sclerosis. The CDR3 is 13 residues long. Profiled with immunoSEQ multiplex PCR; TCRdb holds only in-frame clones, not every one. The data hold 30,000 to 40,000 clones, with roughly 93% observed a single time. The chain uses TRBV21-1 and TRBJ1-2. TRBV21-1 is described as a pseudogene. The sequence derives from a female donor with multiple sclerosis, enrolled in a pregnancy study. The sequenced sample was CD8+ T cells from peripheral blood mononuclear cells, obtained in the third trimester of pregnancy. The CDR3 DNA reads TGTGCCAGCAGCAAAGCGGCGGGGGGTGGCTACACCTTC. Protein: CASSKAAGGGYTF.